The T cell receptor beta chain described here comes from a study of blood T cell repertoires in COVID-19. V lost 4 bases and J lost 6; bases outside the gene matches: 5. Germline values: CDR1 KGHSH, CDR2 LQKENI. The CDR3 is 15 residues long. Libraries were prepared by immunoSEQ multiplex PCR; TCRdb keeps only in-frame clonotypes and omits some of them. The sample holds around 140,000 clones, around 88% seen once. The source is a woman aged 60-75 years with acute or convalescent COVID-19. Material: peripheral blood. This chain uses TRBV18 with TRBJ1-4, with 10 positions matching TRBD1. The CDR3 DNA reads as TGTGCCAGCTCACGGGACAGGGGAAAAGATGAAAAACTGTTTTTT. It translates to CASSRDRGKDEKLFF.